The 14 T cell receptor beta chains below come from one sample, sequenced in a study of cytomegalovirus exposure and HLA in healthy donors. A multiplex PCR was run with 60 Vbeta primers and 13 Jbeta primers. TCRdb's copy holds only in-frame clones and misses some; the assay was immunoSEQ multiplex PCR. The repertoire holds roughly 120,000 clones, with about 79% as singletons. Sequencing was carried out using PBMCs. These receptors all stem from a man between 25 and 39 years old in good health and CMV-seropositive.

This chain joins TRBV5-4 and TRBJ2-2, with D possibly TRBD1 on 6 matching bases. Trimming left V 4 bases short and J 1 base short, with 14 bases between. Germline values: CDR1 SGHNT, CDR2 YYREEE (reference sequence). CDR3 size: 16 residues. Here the CDR3 DNA reads TGTGCCAGCAGCCCAAGCAGGGGATTGAACACCGGGGAGCTGTTTTTT. It codes for CASSPSRGLNTGELFF.

As for this clone: The junction departs from the called germline gene at one end, perhaps through a read error. Distinct nucleotide sequences in the sample also encode this CDR3. The rearrangement links TRBV14 to TRBJ2-1; D remains ambiguous. In germline, CDR1 is SGHDN, CDR2 FVKESK. The CDR3 length is 11 residues. CDR3 sequence reads: CASSQVREQFF. Here the CDR3 DNA reads TGCGCCAGCAGCCAAGTGCGTGAGCAGTTCTTC.

The chain uses TRBV5-1 and TRBJ2-5; TRBD2 agrees at 7 bases. V gave up 2 bases and J gave up 3 bases; unmatched junction bases: 1. The CDR3 extends over 13 amino acids. Germline loops: CDR1 SGHRS, CDR2 YFSETQ. For the CDR3, the DNA is TGCGCCAGCAGCTTCGCGGGGGAAGAGACCCAGTACTTC. It is translated as CASSFAGEETQYF.

Only one count was recorded for this clone. The CDR3 DNA follows: TGTGCCAGCAGCCCCCAAGTGGCGGGGGAAGATACGCAGTATTTT. It is translated as CASSPQVAGEDTQYF. The V gene is TRBV7-2, the J gene TRBJ2-3, with TRBD2 matching 7 bases. J gave up 5 bases and V 5 bases, and 10 bases lay outside the gene matches. The V gene's germline CDR1 is SGHTA and CDR2 FQGNSA. This CDR3 region has 15 residues.

The rearrangement links TRBV28 to TRBJ1-2, with TRBD1 matching 7 bases. Trimming took 6 bases from V and 6 from J; bases not matched to a gene: 7. The CDR3 loop spans 13 amino acids. Per the germline V gene, CDR1 is MDHEN and CDR2 is SYDVKM. CDR3 bases: TGTGCCAGCAGGGACAGGTCCATCCATGGCTACACCTTC. Protein product: CASRDRSIHGYTF.

The chain employs TRBV6-5 and TRBJ1-2, with D unclear. This CDR3 spans 14 amino acids. V was cut by 8 bases and J by 4 bases, with 17 bases left in between. CDR1 is MNHEY, CDR2 SVGAGI, per germline. The CDR3 sequence: CASWHGGSAYGYTF. DNA for the CDR3: TGTGCCAGCTGGCATGGAGGGTCCGCCTATGGCTACACCTTC.

The chain joins TRBV9 to TRBJ2-7; TRBD2 agrees at 8 bases. The V gene end was trimmed by 2 bases and the J gene end by 3 bases; junction bases not matched to a gene: 4. Germline loops: CDR1 SGDLS, CDR2 YYNGEE. This CDR3 is 14 amino acids long. CDR3 sequence (DNA): TGTGCCAGCAGCGTCGACACTAGCGGCTACGAGCAGTACTTC. This sequence encodes CASSVDTSGYEQYF.

The chain carries TRBV7-2 and TRBJ2-3; D remains ambiguous. CDR3 length: 16 amino acids. Deletions cut 2 bases from V and 0 bases from J, with 12 bases between. Looked up from germline, CDR1 is SGHTA and CDR2 is FQGNSA. CDR3 coding DNA: TGTGCCAGCAGCTTATTTCTATTACTTAGCACAGATACGCAGTATTTT. It codes for CASSLFLLLSTDTQYF.

The V call is TRBV5-6, the J call TRBJ1-5; 8 bases are shared with TRBD1. CDR3 length equals 16 residues. Germline CDR1 is SGHDT and CDR2 is YYEEEE. V shed 4 bases and J 2 bases; nucleotides not matched to a gene: 8. DNA of the CDR3: TGTGCCAGCAGCGGGGGGCCGGGACAGGGCAATCAGCCCCAGCATTTT. This translates into CASSGGPGQGNQPQHF.

In this sample, this clone turned up once. This chain connects TRBV7-9 to TRBJ1-2, with 7 positions matching TRBD1. V trimming: 6 bases; J trimming: 7 bases; junction bases outside the gene matches: 5. The CDR3 extends over 12 amino acids. The germline gives CDR1 SEHNR, CDR2 FQNEAQ (reference sequence). The CDR3 sequence: CASSIDRVGYTF. The CDR3 nucleotides read TGTGCCAGCAGTATTGACAGGGTTGGCTACACCTTC. The entire variable domain, with the rest obtained from reference TRBV7-9 and TRBJ1-2, is as follows: DTGVSQNPRHKITKRGQNVTFRCDPISEHNRLYWYRQTLGQGPEFLTYFQNEAQLEKSRLLSDRFSAERPKGSFSTLEIQRTEQGDSAMYLCASSIDRVGYTFGSGTRLTVV.

The rearrangement links TRBV28 to TRBJ2-3; maybe TRBD1 (5 bases). Deletions cut 4 bases from V and 1 base from J, with 9 bases between. Germline-derived CDR1 and CDR2 are MDHEN and SYDVKM. This CDR3 spans 14 amino acids. CDR3 residues: CASSSQGRTDTQYF. The CDR3 coding sequence is TGTGCCAGCAGTTCTCAGGGTCGCACAGATACGCAGTATTTT.

The chain recombines TRBV30 with TRBJ1-5, with a tentative D call TRBD1 (6 bases). The CDR3 is 13 amino acids. Germline V gives CDR1 GTSNPN, CDR2 SVGIG (reference sequence). V lost 1 base and J 2 bases, leaving 6 bases between the germline ends. The CDR3 loop reads CAWSGQGNQPQHF. The CDR3 DNA sequence: TGTGCCTGGAGTGGACAGGGCAATCAGCCCCAGCATTTT.

This chain connects TRBV7-2 to TRBJ2-1; TRBD2 matches at 10 bases. J was trimmed by 4 bases and V by 5 bases; bases with no gene match: 8. CDR1 is SGHTA, CDR2 FQGNSA, per germline. This CDR3 is built from 16 residues. In DNA form, the CDR3 reads TGTGCCAGCAGCCCTAAGGTAGCGGGAGGATACAATGAGCAGTTCTTC. Translated, it gives CASSPKVAGGYNEQFF.

The gene calls are TRBV6-1 and TRBJ2-7; unclear D gene. This CDR3 region has 13 residues. V was pared by 3 bases and J by 3 bases, with 9 bases between. Germline V gene data show CDR1 as MNHNS and CDR2 as SASEGT. The CDR3 here is CASSDEWYYEQYF. CDR3 sequence (DNA): TGTGCCAGCAGTGATGAGTGGTACTACGAGCAGTACTTC.